The rows below give T cell receptor beta chains drawn from one sample of a study of T cells in Graves' hyperthyroidism and ophthalmopathy. TCRdb recomputed calls from the multiplex PCR reads with MiXCR, one row per CDR3 protein. Among about 250,000 distinct CDR3 sequences listed, around 20% were seen once. Source material: blood. Every receptor here comes from a man aged 30-40 years with Graves' ophthalmopathy. CDR3s include the opening cysteine and the closing phenylalanine or tryptophan. The order of the fields is J gene, D gene, clone size, CDR3 length, V gene, CDR3 DNA, CDR3 protein. D genes are given only for firm matches. Size is stated for part of the rows, as once, few or many counts, or as a class when the clone is expanded.

>TRBJ2-1|-|many|15|TRBV11-1
TGTGCCAGCAGCTTAGGGATTAGCGAGGACAATGAGCAGTTCTTC
CASSLGISEDNEQFF
>TRBJ2-7|-|-|12|TRBV20-1
TGCAGTGCCCCGGCGGAGACCGCCGAGCAGTACTTC
CSAPAETAEQYF
>TRBJ1-3|TRBD1|many|14|TRBV12-3/TRBV12-4
TGTGCCAGCAGTCCCGGGACAGGGGTTGACACCATATATTTT
CASSPGTGVDTIYF
>TRBJ2-2|-|-|15|TRBV30
TGTGCCTGGAGTGTACCTTGGTCGAACACCGGGGAGCTGTTTTTT
CAWSVPWSNTGELFF
>TRBJ2-4|-|-|12|TRBV2
TGTGCCAGCAGTGTGACACTAGAAACTCAGTACTTC
CASSVTLETQYF
>TRBJ1-1|-|-|13|TRBV10-3
TGTGCCATCACAGAACGGACGAACACTGAAGCTTTCTTT
CAITERTNTEAFF
>TRBJ1-1|-|few|15|TRBV7-9
TGTGCCAGCAGCTTATTTAGGGAGATGAACACTGAAGCTTTCTTT
CASSLFREMNTEAFF
>TRBJ2-1|-|-|15|TRBV20-1
TGCAGTGCTAGAATGGCAGGGCTCCGCTACAATGAGCAGTTCTTC
CSARMAGLRYNEQFF
>TRBJ2-1|-|-|12|TRBV14
TGTGCCAGCAGCCAAATAAGATGGGAGCAGTTCTTC
CASSQIRWEQFF
>TRBJ2-3|TRBD1|-|14|TRBV28
TGTGCCAGCAGTTATGACAGGGGTACAGATACGCAGTATTTT
CASSYDRGTDTQYF
>TRBJ2-1|-|many|11|TRBV28
TGTGCCAGCAGTTTTAGCAATGAGCAGTTCTTC
CASSFSNEQFF
>TRBJ2-2|-|-|14|TRBV20-1
TGCAGTGCTCTCTCGGGCTCTGGCACCGGGGAGCTGTTTTTT
CSALSGSGTGELFF
>TRBJ2-2|-|-|14|TRBV6-1
TGTGCCAGCAGCCAAGACAGAAACACCGGGGAGCTGTTTTTT
CASSQDRNTGELFF
>TRBJ1-3|-|few|14|TRBV10-3
TGTGCCACCTTGGACATAAACTCTGGAAACACCATATATTTT
CATLDINSGNTIYF
>TRBJ2-2|TRBD1|-|13|TRBV3-1
TGTGCCAGCGACAGGGGCACGGCCGGGGAGCTGTTTTTT
CASDRGTAGELFF
>TRBJ1-2|TRBD1|few|16|TRBV15
TGTGCCACCAGCAGAGCGAGGACAGGGGGCTTGGATGGCTACACCTTC
CATSRARTGGLDGYTF
>TRBJ2-1|-|few|12|TRBV27
TGTGCCAGCCGGATAGCAGCGAATGAGCAGTTCTTC
CASRIAANEQFF
>TRBJ2-7|TRBD2|many|14|TRBV20-1
TGCAGTGCTAGGTCAGCGGGGGCCTACGGGGAGCAGTACTTC
CSARSAGAYGEQYF
>TRBJ2-7|-|-|12|TRBV10-3
TGTGCCATCATGGGATTGAATTACGAGCAGTACTTC
CAIMGLNYEQYF
>TRBJ2-1|TRBD2|-|19|TRBV11-1
TGTGCCAGCAGCGTATCCCGCGGGGGGGGCGGGAGGGCCACGAATGAGCAGTTCTTC
CASSVSRGGGGRATNEQFF
>TRBJ1-5|-|many|14|TRBV28
TGTGCCAGCAGGCGGGGCCCAAGCAATCAGCCCCAGCATTTT
CASRRGPSNQPQHF
>TRBJ2-1|-|-|15|TRBV28
TGTGCCAGCAGTTTAGGCCAGGCGAGGCCCAATGAGCAGTTCTTC
CASSLGQARPNEQFF
>TRBJ2-3|TRBD2|many|15|TRBV27
TGTGCCAGCAGCCATACGCAGAAGGGAGGGGATACGCAGTATTTT
CASSHTQKGGDTQYF
>TRBJ2-4|-|few|14|TRBV28
TGTGCCAGCAGCCCAGGGTTTCCTAAAAACATTCAGTACTTC
CASSPGFPKNIQYF
>TRBJ2-7|TRBD1|-|16|TRBV7-8
TGTGCCAGCAGCTTAGTTACCGGGACAGGGATATACGAGCAGTACTTC
CASSLVTGTGIYEQYF
>TRBJ2-1|TRBD2|many|16|TRBV12-3/TRBV12-4
TGTGCCAGCAGTTTAGAGCGGGGTAGCTCCTACAATGAGCAGTTCTTC
CASSLERGSSYNEQFF
>TRBJ2-2|-|few|16|TRBV18
TGTGCCAGCTCAAGTCCGGGACTCGGAAACACCGGGGAGCTGTTTTTT
CASSSPGLGNTGELFF
>TRBJ2-7|-|many|13|TRBV20-1
TGCAGTGCTAGAGACTACAGAAGATACGAGCAGTACTTC
CSARDYRRYEQYF
>TRBJ2-1|TRBD2|-|15|TRBV30
TGTGCCTGGAGAGAGGAACTAGCGGCAGGGAATGAGCAGTTCTTC
CAWREELAAGNEQFF
>TRBJ2-7|TRBD2|many|12|TRBV30
TGTGCCTGGATGCGGGGGTCCTACGAGCAGTACTTC
CAWMRGSYEQYF
>TRBJ2-7|TRBD2|few|14|TRBV6-2/TRBV6-3
TGTGCCAGCAACTTAGCGGGAAGCTCCTACGAGCAGTACTTC
CASNLAGSSYEQYF
>TRBJ2-3|TRBD2|-|15|TRBV29-1
TGCAGCGTTGACGGGCTAGCGGGTTTCTCAGATACGCAGTATTTT
CSVDGLAGFSDTQYF
>TRBJ2-3|-|many|14|TRBV5-6
TGTGCCAGCAGCGAAAGCGGGAGCACAGATACGCAGTATTTT
CASSESGSTDTQYF
>TRBJ2-1|TRBD2|few|15|TRBV7-9
TGTGCCAGCAGCCTAGCGGGAGCCGGGGACAATGAGCAGTTCTTC
CASSLAGAGDNEQFF
>TRBJ2-7|-|few|16|TRBV20-1
TGCAGTGCTAGAGCCTACAGGGCTGGGAGCTCCTACGAGCAGTACTTC
CSARAYRAGSSYEQYF
>TRBJ2-6|-|-|19|TRBV6-1
TGTGCCAGCAGTGAAACAACAGGAGCCAGATCTGGGGGGGCCAACGTCCTGACTTTC
CASSETTGARSGGANVLTF
>TRBJ2-2|-|-|12|TRBV24-1
TGTGCCACCAGTGGTTATATCGGGGAGCTGTTTTTT
CATSGYIGELFF
>TRBJ1-2|-|many|13|TRBV20-1
TGCAGTGCTAGAGATACAACCCCCTATGGCTACACCTTC
CSARDTTPYGYTF
>TRBJ2-1|-|few|11|TRBV3-1
TGTGCCAGCAGCCATGCAGTCCAGCAGTTCTTC
CASSHAVQQFF
>TRBJ1-5|-|few|14|TRBV19
TGTGCCACCAAGGGGGGCCCGGGGAATCAGCCCCAGCATTTT
CATKGGPGNQPQHF
>TRBJ2-7|-|few|11|TRBV4-2
TGTGCCAGCAGCCAAGAAAACGAGCAGTACTTC
CASSQENEQYF
>TRBJ1-2|TRBD1|-|16|TRBV11-3
TGTGCCAGCAGCCAATCTCGGGACAGGGCTAACTATGGCTACACCTTC
CASSQSRDRANYGYTF
>TRBJ2-1|TRBD1|few|14|TRBV5-6
TGTGCCAGCAGCGCCGTGGGGACAGACAATGAGCAGTTCTTC
CASSAVGTDNEQFF
>TRBJ2-3|-|few|14|TRBV20-1
TGCAGTGCTAGCGGGGTATCAAGCACAGATACGCAGTATTTT
CSASGVSSTDTQYF
>TRBJ2-1|TRBD2|many|19|TRBV6-1
TGTGCCAGCAGTTCCGCCAAGAGTATTCGACTAGCGGGCTACAATGAGCAGTTCTTC
CASSSAKSIRLAGYNEQFF
>TRBJ1-1|-|many|16|TRBV11-3
TGTGCCAGCAGCCACCCTGGGGCAGGGCTGAACACTGAAGCTTTCTTT
CASSHPGAGLNTEAFF
>TRBJ2-1|TRBD2|many|15|TRBV11-2
TGTGCCAGCAGCCTAACTAGCGGGAGGGCCGGGATGCAGTTCTTC
CASSLTSGRAGMQFF
>TRBJ1-2|-|-|14|TRBV27
TGTGCCAGCAGAGTCCTAGAAGGCGCCAATGGCTACACCTTC
CASRVLEGANGYTF
>TRBJ2-7|-|-|12|TRBV27
TGTGCCAGCAGGGACGCGTCCTACGAGCAGTACTTC
CASRDASYEQYF
>TRBJ1-1|-|many|14|TRBV28
TGTGCCAGCAGGCAGGGCAACCTGAACACTGAAGCTTTCTTT
CASRQGNLNTEAFF